The rows below give T cell receptor beta chains drawn from one sample of a study of blood T cell repertoires in COVID-19. TCRdb's copy holds only in-frame clones and misses some; the assay was immunoSEQ multiplex PCR. Of about 130,000 clones listed, more than 75% are singletons. Sequencing was performed on peripheral blood. Receptors originate from a woman aged 60-70 years with acute or convalescent COVID-19. The CDR3 runs from the conserved cysteine through the conserved F or W. D genes are given only for firm matches. Some rows mark clone size as missing; the rest say once, few, many or name a class of expanded clone.

>TRBV7-2|.|TRBJ2-1|once
CASSSYPSSYNEQFF
TGTGCCAGCAGCTCCTACCCGTCCTCCTACAATGAGCAGTTCTTC
>TRBV5-1|.|TRBJ2-7|.
CASSFRESDEQYF
TGCGCCAGCAGCTTCAGGGAATCAGACGAGCAGTACTTC
>TRBV4-1|TRBD1|TRBJ2-7|.
CASSQEQDRVSEQYF
TGCGCCAGCAGCCAAGAGCAGGACAGGGTCTCCGAGCAGTACTTC
>TRBV19|TRBD2|TRBJ2-5|.
CASSPRARGETQYF
TGTGCCAGTAGTCCCAGGGCGCGGGGGGAGACCCAGTACTTC
>TRBV7-9|.|TRBJ2-1|.
CASSLPGANEQFF
TGTGCCAGCAGCTTACCGGGAGCGAATGAGCAGTTCTTC
>TRBV6-1|.|TRBJ2-2|.
CASSERTRGLGELFF
TGTGCCAGCAGTGAAAGGACCCGCGGGCTGGGGGAGCTGTTTTTT
>TRBV7-2|TRBD1|TRBJ2-5|.
CASSLVDRAQETQYF
TGTGCCAGCAGCTTAGTGGACAGGGCACAAGAGACCCAGTACTTC
>TRBV9|.|TRBJ2-2|.
CASSLRGSTGELFF
TGTGCCAGCAGCCTCCGGGGAAGCACCGGGGAGCTGTTTTTT
>TRBV30|TRBD1|TRBJ1-5|.
CASGQFNQPQHF
TGTGCCTCGGGACAGTTCAATCAGCCCCAGCATTTT
>TRBV19|.|TRBJ1-1|.
CASSRVRMNTEAFF
TGTGCCAGTAGTAGGGTGAGGATGAACACTGAAGCTTTCTTT
>TRBV5-4|.|TRBJ2-5|.
CASSLAVWETQYF
TGTGCCAGCAGCTTGGCGGTGTGGGAGACCCAGTACTTC
>TRBV7-3|.|TRBJ1-1|once
CASSPTANTEAFF
TGTGCCAGCAGCCCGACAGCGAACACTGAAGCTTTCTTT
>TRBV6-5|TRBD1|TRBJ1-5|.
CASSTGQGGNQPQHF
TGTGCCAGCAGTACCGGACAGGGTGGCAATCAGCCCCAGCATTTT
>TRBV5-5|.|TRBJ1-3|.
CASSLEQVSTIYF
TGTGCCAGCAGCTTGGAACAGGTGTCCACCATATATTTT
>TRBV7-3|TRBD2|TRBJ2-2|.
CASSFVSSGSTGELFF
TGTGCCAGCAGCTTTGTTTCTAGCGGGAGCACCGGGGAGCTGTTTTTT
>TRBV20-1|.|TRBJ1-5|.
CSASAGYSNQPQHF
TGCAGTGCTAGTGCAGGGTATAGCAATCAGCCCCAGCATTTT
>TRBV11-2|TRBD2|TRBJ2-1|.
CASRTGTSGTYEQFF
TGTGCCAGCAGGACCGGGACTAGCGGGACCTATGAGCAGTTCTTC
>TRBV28|.|TRBJ2-7|.
CASSFGVGSVAYEQYF
TGTGCCAGCAGTTTTGGAGTCGGGTCGGTGGCATACGAGCAGTACTTC
>TRBV10-3|.|TRBJ1-5|.
CAISGTDNQPQHF
TGTGCCATCAGTGGGACAGATAATCAGCCCCAGCATTTT
>TRBV28|.|TRBJ2-7|once
CASSSPQASYEQYF
TGTGCCAGCAGTTCCCCACAGGCCTCCTACGAGCAGTACTTC
>TRBV5-4|TRBD2|TRBJ2-1|.
CASSPGGGTSGINEQFF
TGTGCCAGCAGCCCGGGGGGCGGGACTAGCGGAATCAATGAGCAGTTCTTC
>TRBV29-1|.|TRBJ1-1|.
CSVEGPGPEAFF
TGCAGCGTTGAGGGGCCAGGCCCTGAAGCTTTCTTT
>TRBV7-3|.|TRBJ2-1|once
CASSRARGTGDEQFF
TGTGCCAGCAGCCGGGCCCGCGGGACTGGGGATGAGCAGTTCTTC
>TRBV14|TRBD1|TRBJ1-4|.
CASSVAQGDEKLFF
TGTGCCAGCAGCGTCGCACAGGGGGATGAAAAACTGTTTTTT
>TRBV28|TRBD1|TRBJ1-1|.
CASSRPSTGVGTEAFF
TGTGCCAGCAGTCGACCCTCGACAGGGGTGGGCACTGAAGCTTTCTTT
>TRBV7-8|TRBD2|TRBJ2-1|.
CASSFSGIYNEQFF
TGTGCCAGCAGCTTTAGCGGGATTTACAATGAGCAGTTCTTC
>TRBV15|.|TRBJ1-1|.
CATSRPPVGGGTEAFF
TGTGCCACCAGCAGACCTCCTGTGGGGGGTGGCACTGAAGCTTTCTTT
>TRBV18|.|TRBJ2-7|.
CASSPRGPSSYEQYF
TGTGCCAGCTCACCAAGGGGTCCCTCCTCCTACGAGCAGTACTTC
>TRBV29-1|TRBD1|TRBJ1-1|.
CSVSGGPNTEAFF
TGCAGCGTTTCAGGGGGCCCGAACACTGAAGCTTTCTTT
>TRBV28|.|TRBJ1-3|few
CASRNMAGIGNTIYF
TGTGCCAGCCGCAACATGGCAGGTATTGGAAACACCATATATTTT
>TRBV19|TRBD1|TRBJ2-2|.
CASTVGGQGTGELFF
TGTGCCAGTACTGTCGGCGGACAGGGTACCGGGGAGCTGTTTTTT
>TRBV19|.|TRBJ1-5|.
CASTISQGQPQHF
TGTGCCAGTACCATATCTCAGGGTCAGCCCCAGCATTTT
>TRBV28|TRBD1|TRBJ1-1|.
CASRGQGKSSKAFF
TGTGCCAGCAGGGGACAGGGAAAGTCAAGTAAAGCTTTCTTT
>TRBV28|TRBD1|TRBJ1-1|.
CASSQGQSNTEAFF
TGTGCCAGCAGCCAGGGACAGTCGAACACTGAAGCTTTCTTT
>TRBV5-8|.|TRBJ1-1|.
CASSHTDGRRGEAFF
TGTGCCAGCAGCCATACTGACGGGAGACGGGGAGAAGCTTTCTTT
>TRBV18|TRBD1|TRBJ2-2|.
CASSSPGQGAGELFF
TGTGCCAGCTCAAGTCCGGGACAGGGGGCCGGGGAGCTGTTTTTT
>TRBV5-1|.|TRBJ1-2|.
CASSLGARGYTF
TGCGCCAGCAGCTTGGGGGCACGGGGCTACACCTTC